This TCR beta chain is from a study of blood T cell repertoires in COVID-19. On the study more broadly: Sites in the United States, Italy and Spain provided acute and convalescent COVID-19 samples. PBMCs, B-cell-depleted T cells, or T cells provided the cDNA or gDNA that made up the material.

The CDR3 spans 15 residues. CDR1 and CDR2 (germline): MNHEY, SVGAGI. The authors' processing: Nucleated cell number was recorded as an estimate derived from reference gene primer amplification. Repertoires were generated with immunoSEQ multiplex PCR, while TCRdb's copy carries only in-frame clones and drops some. V and J calls and clone size follow that table, whereas D and trimming were derived from the DNA. The repertoire holds 390,000 or so clones, with roughly 85% as singletons. The receptor's source is a woman aged 25-40 years with active or convalescent COVID-19. What was sequenced was peripheral blood. The V gene is TRBV6-5, the J gene TRBJ2-7; the D gene is possibly TRBD2 (7 bases). Gene TRBJ2-1 matches the end of the DNA better, so the J call may be wrong. CDR3 residues: CASSLEGGGIPRQFF. The CDR3 DNA reads as TGTGCCAGCAGTTTAGAAGGGGGGGGAATCCCGAGGCAGTTCTTC.